In its sample, the clone carrying this T cell receptor beta chain was seen a few times. Construction of the TCRbeta library involved unique molecular identifiers. TCRdb re-called the PCR reads with MiXCR, one entry per CDR3 protein. The sample has around 380,000 distinct CDR3 sequences, roughly 10% seen once; the top ten hold 4.5% to 6%. These data originate in a study of T-cell reconstitution after alpha-beta-depleted transplantation in children. Sequencing used PBMCs from the stem cell graft donor, obtained from the stem cell graft. The receptor comes from a human donor who donated a stem cell graft to a child with acute myeloid leukemia.

CDR3 DNA sequence: TGCGCCAGCAGCTTGGCACAGGGGTACAATGAGCAGTTCTTC. This gives the protein CASSLAQGYNEQFF. The rearrangement joins TRBV5-1 to TRBJ2-1, with 7 bases matching TRBD1. The germline V gene encodes CDR1 SGHRS and CDR2 YFSETQ. J was trimmed by 4 bases and V by 0 bases; bases with no gene match: 1. The CDR3 runs 14 residues.